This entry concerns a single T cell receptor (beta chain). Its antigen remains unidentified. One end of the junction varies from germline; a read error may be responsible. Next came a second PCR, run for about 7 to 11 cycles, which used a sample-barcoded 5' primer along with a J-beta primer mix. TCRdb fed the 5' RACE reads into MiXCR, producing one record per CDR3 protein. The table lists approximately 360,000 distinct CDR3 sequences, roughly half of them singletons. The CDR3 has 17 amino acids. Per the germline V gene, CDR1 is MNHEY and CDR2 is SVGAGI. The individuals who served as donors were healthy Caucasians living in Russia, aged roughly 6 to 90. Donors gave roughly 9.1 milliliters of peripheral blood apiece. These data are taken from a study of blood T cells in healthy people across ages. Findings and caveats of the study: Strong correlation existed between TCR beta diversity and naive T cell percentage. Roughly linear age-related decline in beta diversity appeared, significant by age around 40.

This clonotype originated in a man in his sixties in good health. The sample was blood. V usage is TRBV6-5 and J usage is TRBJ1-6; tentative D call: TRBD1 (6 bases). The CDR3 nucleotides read TGTACCAGCAGTTACAGGGACCCGCAGTCTTATAATTCACCCCTCCACTTT. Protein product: CTSSYRDPQSYNSPLHF.